A selection of T cell receptor beta chains follows, all from one sample in a study of CD8 T cells in ankylosing spondylitis. Via MiXCR, TCRdb re-called the 5' RACE reads, giving one row per CDR3 protein. Of 350,000 to 450,000 distinct CDR3 sequences listed, roughly 20% were seen once; the top ten hold over 10%. Sequencing input: blood, either unsorted or a sorted T cell fraction (not recorded which). These receptors originate from a male donor with ankylosing spondylitis or in good health (not recorded which). Both conserved end residues are part of each CDR3. D genes are given only for firm matches. Some rows have no size entry. The others give once, few or many, or a class for an expanded clone.

V,D,J,size,DNA,CDR3
TRBV5-6,-,TRBJ2-5,few,TGTGCCAGCAGCGGCGACCTGGAGGGAGAGACCCAGTACTTC,CASSGDLEGETQYF
TRBV9,-,TRBJ2-2,few,TGTGCCAGCATGGGGAGGTTGAACACCGGGGAGCTGTTTTTT,CASMGRLNTGELFF
TRBV4-1,-,TRBJ2-1,-,TGCGCCAGCAGCCAAGTACCAGGGAGGAGCTCCTACAATGAGCAGTTCTTC,CASSQVPGRSSYNEQFF
TRBV6-1,-,TRBJ2-1,-,TGTGCCAGCAGCCCCCTAGCTCAAAGCTCCTACAATGAGCAGTTCTTC,CASSPLAQSSYNEQFF
TRBV12-3/TRBV12-4,TRBD2,TRBJ2-5,-,TGTGCCAGCAGTCCGATCGGGGACTACGACCAAGAGACCCAGTACTTC,CASSPIGDYDQETQYF
TRBV7-3,TRBD1,TRBJ1-1,few,TGTGCCAGCAGCCCTGGACAGGGTGGTGAAGCTTTCTTT,CASSPGQGGEAFF
TRBV12-3/TRBV12-4,TRBD2,TRBJ2-7,-,TGTGCCAGCAGTTTCGGCGGGGGGTCGCGGGGCGAGCAGTACTTC,CASSFGGGSRGEQYF
TRBV5-5,TRBD2,TRBJ2-1,-,TGTGCCAGCAGCTTGGGAGCAGGACTAGATTACAATGAGCAGTTCTTC,CASSLGAGLDYNEQFF
TRBV29-1,-,TRBJ2-7,-,TGCAGCGTCGTTGAACGGGGGAGAAACTACGAGCAGTACTTC,CSVVERGRNYEQYF
TRBV7-2,-,TRBJ2-1,few,TGTGCCAGCAGCCGGCCTCTCAGGAATGAGCAGTTCTTC,CASSRPLRNEQFF
TRBV4-2,-,TRBJ1-1,-,TGTGCCAGCAGCGCCAGGTACTCCCCTGAAGCTTTCTTT,CASSARYSPEAFF
TRBV5-1,TRBD2,TRBJ2-7,-,TGCGCCAGCAGCCCTCGGCTAGCGGGGGATCCTTTCGAGCAGTACTTC,CASSPRLAGDPFEQYF
TRBV20-1,-,TRBJ2-1,-,TGCAGTGCTAGCGAACAGGGCCATGAGCAGTTCTTC,CSASEQGHEQFF
TRBV5-1,TRBD1,TRBJ2-1,once,TGCGCCAGCAGCCCGGCCGGACAGGGGGCCCTTCGTCGCTCCTACAATGAGCAGTTCTTC,CASSPAGQGALRRSYNEQFF
TRBV18,-,TRBJ2-7,once,TGTGCCAGCTCACCACCCGAGGAACCGGGCTACGAGCAGTACTTC,CASSPPEEPGYEQYF
TRBV7-2,TRBD2,TRBJ2-7,-,TGTGCCAGCAGCTTAGTATCGGGGGGTGTCTACGAGCAGTACTTC,CASSLVSGGVYEQYF
TRBV29-1,-,TRBJ2-6,-,TGCAGCGTGGTAGGTGGGGACACTTCCTCTGGGGCCAACGTCCTGACTTTC,CSVVGGDTSSGANVLTF
TRBV10-3,TRBD2,TRBJ2-1,few,TGTGCCATCAGTGATTCGACTAGCGGGAAGACCTACAATGAGCAGTTCTTC,CAISDSTSGKTYNEQFF
TRBV10-3,TRBD2,TRBJ2-7,-,TGTGCCATCAGTGACCCCCTCGGACTAGCGGACGAGCAGTACTTC,CAISDPLGLADEQYF
TRBV4-1,-,TRBJ1-2,-,TGCGCCAGCAGCCAAGGAACTGACTTATCTTATGGCTACACCTTC,CASSQGTDLSYGYTF
TRBV28,TRBD2,TRBJ2-5,few,TGTGCCAGCAGTTTACCCGGGGAGGGCCCTCCGCGGAAGACCCAGTACTTC,CASSLPGEGPPRKTQYF
TRBV25-1,TRBD2,TRBJ2-5,few,TGTGCCAGCAGTGACTGGACTAGCCCTGGAGAGACCCAGTACTTC,CASSDWTSPGETQYF
TRBV29-1,-,TRBJ1-1,few,TGCAGCGTTGAGCAGGCAGGGTACACTGAAGCTTTCTTT,CSVEQAGYTEAFF
TRBV11-1,-,TRBJ2-6,-,TGTGCCAGCAGCTTAGCGCGGGCCAACGTCCTGACTTTC,CASSLARANVLTF
TRBV7-8,TRBD1,TRBJ2-7,-,TGTGCCAGCAGCTTAGCTCACGACAGGGATGAGCAGTACTTC,CASSLAHDRDEQYF
TRBV7-9,-,TRBJ2-3,few,TGTGCCAGCAGTCCATCTCAGGCCTGGGGCTATTTT,CASSPSQAWGYF
TRBV20-1,-,TRBJ2-1,-,TGCAGTGCTAGTCCCAGCTCCTACAATGAGCAGTTCTTC,CSASPSSYNEQFF
TRBV5-1,-,TRBJ2-7,-,TGCGCCAGCAGCTTATATCTGGGCGGAGAGCAGTACTTC,CASSLYLGGEQYF
TRBV7-8,-,TRBJ2-2,few,TGTGCCAGCAGCTTCACCGGGCCGAACACCGGGGAGCTGTTTTTT,CASSFTGPNTGELFF
TRBV6-5,-,TRBJ2-5,-,TGTGCCAGCAGTTACTCGAATGGCCCCGGTGATGAGACCCAGTACTTC,CASSYSNGPGDETQYF
TRBV18,-,TRBJ2-7,few,TGTGCCAGCTCACCAACAAACGTCTACGAGCAGTACTTC,CASSPTNVYEQYF
TRBV27,-,TRBJ2-1,-,TGTGCCAGCAGTTTATTGGGGAGTCTGGACAATGAGCAGTTCTTC,CASSLLGSLDNEQFF
TRBV10-3,-,TRBJ2-3,-,TGTTCCATCAGGGCAGGGGATGGGAGCACAGATACGCAGTATTTT,CSIRAGDGSTDTQYF
TRBV7-9,TRBD2,TRBJ2-1,few,TGTGCCAGCAGCTTAAGAGGGACTAGCGGCAACAATGAGCAGTTCTTC,CASSLRGTSGNNEQFF
TRBV4-1,-,TRBJ1-2,-,TGCGCCAGCAGCCAAGGTTGGGATCAGGGGTTTTACGGCTACACCTTC,CASSQGWDQGFYGYTF
TRBV29-1,-,TRBJ2-7,few,TGCAGCGTTTTCTACTACGAGCAGTACTTC,CSVFYYEQYF
TRBV5-1,-,TRBJ1-5,few,TGCGCCAGCAGCTTGGCGGGAGCAGTCAATCAGCCCCAGCATTTT,CASSLAGAVNQPQHF
TRBV7-9,TRBD1,TRBJ2-1,few,TGTGCCAGCAGCCCCAGGGACAGAATCAATGAGCAGTTCTTC,CASSPRDRINEQFF
TRBV12-3/TRBV12-4,-,TRBJ2-7,few,TGTGCCAGCAGTATCGAGGCAGGGGCGTACGAGCAGTACTTC,CASSIEAGAYEQYF
TRBV29-1,-,TRBJ2-1,many,TGCAGCGTTGAAATCTCGACGGAGCAGTTCTTC,CSVEISTEQFF
TRBV12-3/TRBV12-4,-,TRBJ2-7,-,TGTGCCAGCAGTTTAAGCAGGGATCATTACGAGCAGTACTTC,CASSLSRDHYEQYF
TRBV15,-,TRBJ2-6,-,TGTGCCACCAGCAGAGAGTTAGGACCCTTTGGGGCCAACGTCCTGACTTTC,CATSRELGPFGANVLTF
TRBV15,-,TRBJ2-7,few,TGTGCCACCAGCGGAGGGGGGCCTGACGAGCAGTACTTC,CATSGGGPDEQYF
TRBV4-1,-,TRBJ2-5,-,TGCGCCAGCAGCCAAGGTGTTGGCATAGTCCAAGAGACCCAGTACTTC,CASSQGVGIVQETQYF
TRBV9,TRBD1,TRBJ2-3,many,TGTGCCAGCAGCGAAGGGACAGGGAGGGCAGATACGCAGTATTTT,CASSEGTGRADTQYF
TRBV12-3/TRBV12-4,-,TRBJ2-7,-,TGTGCCAGCAGTTTGGACGAGTCCTACGAGCAGTACTTC,CASSLDESYEQYF
TRBV6-1,-,TRBJ2-7,few,TGTGCCAGCTTAGCAGGGGACTCCTACGAGCAGTACTTC,CASLAGDSYEQYF
TRBV7-9,-,TRBJ2-5,few,TGTGCCAGCAGCCAACCTCAGGGGCGGGAGACCCAGTACTTC,CASSQPQGRETQYF
TRBV12-3/TRBV12-4,-,TRBJ2-2,-,TGTGCCAGCAGTTCGGGCCCTGGGGGAACCGGGGAGCTGTTTTTT,CASSSGPGGTGELFF
TRBV2,-,TRBJ1-4,few,TGTGCCAGCCGGGACCTAACAGGGTACGGTGAAAAACTGTTTTTT,CASRDLTGYGEKLFF
TRBV29-1,TRBD2,TRBJ2-1,few,TGCAGCGTTGAAGGGATAGCGGGGGGCAGAAATGAGCAGTTCTTC,CSVEGIAGGRNEQFF
TRBV7-3,-,TRBJ2-1,few,TGTGCCAGCAGCTTCACAGGGAACAATGAGCAGTTCTTC,CASSFTGNNEQFF
TRBV20-1,-,TRBJ2-3,-,TGCAGTGCTAGAGCGTACCTTATTAGCACAGATACGCAGTATTTT,CSARAYLISTDTQYF
TRBV12-3/TRBV12-4,-,TRBJ2-5,few,TGTGCCAGCAAGCCGACAGGGAGGGTAGATCAAGAGACCCAGTACTTC,CASKPTGRVDQETQYF
TRBV7-9,-,TRBJ2-5,-,TGTGCCAGCACCTTCTTAGCTAGTGGGGGCCAAGAGACCCAGTACTTC,CASTFLASGGQETQYF